The clone carrying this T cell receptor (beta chain) is labeled as medium-sized. What it recognizes is unknown. Via MiXCR, TCRdb re-called the 5' RACE reads, giving one row per CDR3 protein. Of about 30,000 distinct CDR3 sequences listed, 5.3% are singletons. These data belong to a study of CD8 T cells in ankylosing spondylitis. Study-level points and caveats: Disease-linked clones, CD8+, were relatively rare in peripheral blood. Matched ankylosing spondylitis synovial fluid reportedly showed significant enrichment of disease-linked clones.

V lost 0 bases and J lost 10, with 11 bases in between. The CDR3 consists of 13 residues. Germline assignment: CDR1 SGDLS and CDR2 YYNGEE. Material for sequencing was blood, either unsorted or a sorted T cell fraction (not recorded which). The V gene is TRBV9, the J gene TRBJ2-1; D may be TRBD1 (5 bases). The clonotype comes from a female donor with ankylosing spondylitis or in good health (not recorded which). The CDR3 loop is CASSVGPGQEQFF. In DNA, the CDR3 is TGTGCCAGCAGCGTAGGCCCAGGGCAAGAGCAGTTCTTC.